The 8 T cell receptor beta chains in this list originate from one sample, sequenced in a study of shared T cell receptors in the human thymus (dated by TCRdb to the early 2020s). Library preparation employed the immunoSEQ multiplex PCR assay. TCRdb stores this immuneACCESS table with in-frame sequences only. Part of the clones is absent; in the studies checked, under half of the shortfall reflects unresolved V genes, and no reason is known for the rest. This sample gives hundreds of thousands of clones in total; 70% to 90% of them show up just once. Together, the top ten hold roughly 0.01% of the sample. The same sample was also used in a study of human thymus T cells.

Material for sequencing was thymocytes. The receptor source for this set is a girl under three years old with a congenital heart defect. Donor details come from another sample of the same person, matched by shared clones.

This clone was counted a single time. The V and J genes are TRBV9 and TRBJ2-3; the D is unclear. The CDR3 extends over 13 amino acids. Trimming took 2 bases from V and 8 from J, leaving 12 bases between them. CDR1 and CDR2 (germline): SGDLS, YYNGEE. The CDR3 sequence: CASSVTFETTQYF. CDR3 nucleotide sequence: TGTGCCAGCAGCGTGACATTTGAGACTACGCAGTATTTT.

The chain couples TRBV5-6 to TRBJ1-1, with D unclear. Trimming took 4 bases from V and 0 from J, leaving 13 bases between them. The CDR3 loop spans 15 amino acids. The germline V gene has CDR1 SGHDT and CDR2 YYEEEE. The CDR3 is CASSEGAALNTEAFF. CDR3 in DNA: TGTGCCAGCAGCGAGGGAGCCGCACTGAACACTGAAGCTTTCTTT.

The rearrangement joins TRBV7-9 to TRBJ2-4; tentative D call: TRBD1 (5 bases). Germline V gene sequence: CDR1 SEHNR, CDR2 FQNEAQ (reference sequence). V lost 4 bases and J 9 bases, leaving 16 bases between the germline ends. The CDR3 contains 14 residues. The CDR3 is CASSYLGVFSIQYF. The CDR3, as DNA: TGTGCCAGCAGCTATTTAGGGGTTTTCAGCATTCAGTACTTC.

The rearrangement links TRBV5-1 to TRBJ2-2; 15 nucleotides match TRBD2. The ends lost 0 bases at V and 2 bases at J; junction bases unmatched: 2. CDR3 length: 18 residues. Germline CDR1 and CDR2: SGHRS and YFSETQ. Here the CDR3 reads CASSLEGLAGGNTGELFF. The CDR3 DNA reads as TGCGCCAGCAGCTTGGAGGGACTAGCGGGGGGAAACACCGGGGAGCTGTTTTTT.

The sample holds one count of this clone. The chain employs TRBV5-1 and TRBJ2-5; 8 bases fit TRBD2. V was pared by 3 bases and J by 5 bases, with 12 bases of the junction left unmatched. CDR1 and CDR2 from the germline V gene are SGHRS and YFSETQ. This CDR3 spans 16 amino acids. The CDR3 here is CASSSSWAGGFETQYF. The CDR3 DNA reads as TGCGCCAGCAGCTCTTCCTGGGCGGGGGGTTTTGAGACCCAGTACTTC.

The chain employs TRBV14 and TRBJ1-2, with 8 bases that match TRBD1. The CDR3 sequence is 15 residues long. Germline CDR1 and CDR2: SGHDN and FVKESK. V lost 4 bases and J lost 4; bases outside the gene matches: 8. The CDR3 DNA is TGTGCCAGCAGCCCACTGACAGGGGACAGCTATGGCTACACCTTC. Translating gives CASSPLTGDSYGYTF.

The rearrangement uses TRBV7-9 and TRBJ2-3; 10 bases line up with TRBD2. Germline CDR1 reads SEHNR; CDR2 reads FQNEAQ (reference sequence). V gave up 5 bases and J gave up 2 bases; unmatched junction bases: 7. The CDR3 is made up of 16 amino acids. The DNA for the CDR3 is TGTGCCAGCAGCGATTCCAGCGGGGGGGACACAGATACGCAGTATTTT. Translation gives CASSDSSGGDTDTQYF.

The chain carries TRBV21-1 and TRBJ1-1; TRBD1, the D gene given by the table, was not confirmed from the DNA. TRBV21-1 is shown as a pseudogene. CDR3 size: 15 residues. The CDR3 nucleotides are TGTGCCAGCAGCGCGGACATTACAGGGGTCTCTGAAGCTTTCTTT. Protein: CASSADITGVSEAFF.